This TCR beta chain was identified in a study of blood T cell repertoires in COVID-19 (dated by TCRdb to the early 2020s). Context from the whole study: The collaborator samples originated in the United States, Italy and Spain and spanned the acute and convalescent phases of COVID-19. The prospective study material was composed of cDNA or gDNA derived from T cells, B-cell-depleted T cells, or PBMCs. Subjects who had been exposed to COVID-19, were actively infected with it, or had recovered from it provided the deeply sampled blood TCRbeta repertoires that made up the dataset. A freely available public database, intended as a resource for researchers studying the immune response to SARS-CoV-2, is where the repertoires were released. Samples came from the ongoing ImmuneRACE study (first 160 participants) plus 1,254 subjects from 6 global collaborators. The sample metadata nearly always contained a de-identified subject ID, COVID-19 status, age in years and sex. Where available, HLA class I and class II types were obtained from metadata supplied by the sample provider rather than from assay-based typing. Results and caveats for the whole study, not just this receptor: How much clinical and demographic metadata was included differed by source and by participant, and the metadata was provided uncurated.

As regards this clone: This clone's antigen is unknown. No much larger clonotype is one base removed from it; base qualities were not supplied.

TCRbeta CDR3 regions were amplified from genomic DNA using the immunoSEQ Assay, a bias-controlled multiplex PCR. On the study's bioinformatics: Within the assay, amplification of reference gene primers was used to estimate how many nucleated cells each sample contained. Sequence reads were collapsed and filtered to measure the absolute abundance of every unique TCRbeta CDR3 rearrangement. For each sample, productive Simpson clonality was calculated by taking the square root of Simpson's diversity index across productive rearrangements. TCRdb re-hosts the immuneACCESS table, in-frame sequences only. Its copies lack some clones; in the studies checked, an unresolved V gene accounts for under half of them, and the cause for the rest is not known. From that table come the V and J calls and clone size; the DNA was used to work out D and trimming. Recorded for this sample are hundreds of thousands of clones; less than 90% of them occurred a single time. Together, the top ten hold about an eighth of the sample.

In Seattle, one collaborating source enrolled patients while the infection was active and tracked those patients longitudinally over the course of disease. The collaborating institutions used their own protocols to collect whole blood in K2EDTA tubes. For TCRbeta analysis, collaborators shipped samples as frozen whole blood, isolated PBMCs, or DNA extracted from either of those sample types. Looking up the germline V gene (reference sequence) yields CDR1 SEHNR and CDR2 FQNEAQ. The V and J ends are trimmed by 1 base and 5 bases, leaving 15 bases between them. From cysteine to phenylalanine, the CDR3 is 15 amino acids long. The entry retains the CDR3 DNA only, 45 bases that are in frame from base 1.

This receptor was identified in an older woman with COVID-19, enrolled during active disease. The specimen was peripheral blood. The V gene is TRBV7-9 and the J gene is TRBJ2-7, with a tentative D gene TRBD1 over 5 matching bases. The CDR3 region: CASSLVTAPVDEQYF. The nucleotides are TGTGCCAGCAGCTTAGTGACAGCACCTGTCGACGAGCAGTACTTC.